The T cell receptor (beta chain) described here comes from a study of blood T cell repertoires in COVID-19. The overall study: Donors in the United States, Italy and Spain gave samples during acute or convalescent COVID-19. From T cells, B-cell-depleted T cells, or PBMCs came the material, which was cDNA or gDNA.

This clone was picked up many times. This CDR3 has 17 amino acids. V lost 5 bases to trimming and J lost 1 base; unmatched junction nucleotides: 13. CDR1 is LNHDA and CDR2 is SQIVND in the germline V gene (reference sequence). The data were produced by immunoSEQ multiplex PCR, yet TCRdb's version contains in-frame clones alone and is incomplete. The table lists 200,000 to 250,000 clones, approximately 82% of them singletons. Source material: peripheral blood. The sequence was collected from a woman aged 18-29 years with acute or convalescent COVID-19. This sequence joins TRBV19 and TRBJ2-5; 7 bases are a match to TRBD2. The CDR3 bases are TGTGCCAGTAGTCGAGGGTTCCTAGCGGACTCCCAAGAGACCCAGTACTTC. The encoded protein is CASSRGFLADSQETQYF.